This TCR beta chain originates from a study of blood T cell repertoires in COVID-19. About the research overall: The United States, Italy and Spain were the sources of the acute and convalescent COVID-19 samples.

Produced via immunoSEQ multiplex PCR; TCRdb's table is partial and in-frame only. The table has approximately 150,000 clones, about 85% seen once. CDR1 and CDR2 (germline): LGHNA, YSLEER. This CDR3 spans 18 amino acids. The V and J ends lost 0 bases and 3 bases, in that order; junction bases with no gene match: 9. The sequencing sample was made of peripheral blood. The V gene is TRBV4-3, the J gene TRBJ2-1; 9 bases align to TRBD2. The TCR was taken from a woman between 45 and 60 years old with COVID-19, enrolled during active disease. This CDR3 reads CASSQDLGGGANYNEQFF. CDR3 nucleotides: TGCGCCAGCAGCCAAGATCTGGGCGGGGGGGCCAACTACAATGAGCAGTTCTTC.